One sample yielded the 30 T cell receptor beta chains listed below, sequenced in a study of blood T cell repertoires in COVID-19 (dated by TCRdb to 2018 to 2020). Library preparation was by the immunoSEQ multiplex PCR assay. In TCRdb, the immuneACCESS table is reduced to in-frame sequences with V and J assigned. These tables do not hold every clone; where another copy was compared, an unresolved V gene accounts for under half, and the others remain unexplained. This sample is represented by 150,000 to 160,000 clones; around 84% of them were singletons. Approximately 10% of the sample belongs to the ten largest clones. The sequencing input was peripheral blood. The receptors were sampled from a woman aged 50 to 60 with acute or convalescent COVID-19.

V gene TRBV5-4 combines with J gene TRBJ2-3, with unresolved D. V lost 1 base to trimming and J lost 8 bases, with 5 bases between them. The CDR3 runs to 11 residues. Germline CDR1 is SGHNT and CDR2 is YYREEE (reference sequence). DNA of the CDR3: TGTGCCAGCAGCTTGTCGGGTACGCAGTATTTT. Translation gives CASSLSGTQYF. Full variable domain (remainder filled in from reference TRBV5-4 and TRBJ2-3): ETGVTQSPTHLIKTRGQQVTLRCSSQSGHNTVSWYQQALGQGPQFIFQYYREEENGRGNFPPRFSGLQFPNYSSELNVNALELDDSALYLCASSLSGTQYFGPGTRLTVL.

The chain joins TRBV7-2 to TRBJ1-1; D is unclear. V was clipped by 4 bases and J by 7 bases, with 19 bases between them. CDR1 SGHTA and CDR2 FQGNSA come from the germline V gene. The CDR3 has 15 amino acids. DNA of the CDR3: TGTGCCAGCAGCTCGTCAAGATCGGGGTTGAGTGAAGCTTTCTTT. It translates to CASSSSRSGLSEAFF.

CDR3 sequence reads: CASSTGSEFGVVYGYTF. The CDR3, as DNA: TGCGCCAGCAGCACGGGGTCAGAATTCGGCGTGGTTTATGGCTACACCTTC. This sequence joins TRBV5-1 and TRBJ1-2, with no clear D. Germline assignment: CDR1 SGHRS and CDR2 YFSETQ. The CDR3 extends over 17 amino acids. V lost 4 bases to trimming and J lost 5 bases, with 24 bases between them. Filled out from reference TRBV5-1 and TRBJ1-2, the complete variable domain reads KAGVTQTPRYLIKTRGQQVTLSCSPISGHRSVSWYQQTPGQGLQFLFEYFSETQRNKGNFPGRFSGRQFSNSRSEMNVSTLELGDSALYLCASSTGSEFGVVYGYTFGSGTRLTVV.

This chain uses TRBV4-1 with TRBJ2-7; D is undetermined. Germline CDR1 and CDR2: MGHRA and YSYEKL. Between the trimmed V and J ends, which lost 0 bases and 2 bases, there was a span of 8 bases. The CDR3 spans 14 residues. CDR3 nucleotides: TGCGCCAGCAGCCAAGATCCCGGTCCCTACGAGCAGTACTTC. It yields the protein CASSQDPGPYEQYF.

As DNA, the CDR3 is TGTGCCAGCAGTTTACAGGGGACAGGCGAGCAGTACTTC. Protein: CASSLQGTGEQYF. The chain has TRBV28 and TRBJ2-7, with TRBD1 identical over 8 bases. Trimming cost V 2 bases and J 6 bases; bases outside gene matches: 3. This CDR3 is 13 amino acids long. Germline lookup yields CDR1 MDHEN and CDR2 SYDVKM.

This sequence joins TRBV6-5 and TRBJ1-1, with D possibly TRBD1 on 5 matching bases. Germline lookup yields CDR1 MNHEY and CDR2 SVGAGI. This CDR3 is built from 13 residues. The V and J ends lost 6 bases and 1 base respectively, with 9 bases between them. The CDR3 reads CASSNRGNTEAFF. The CDR3 DNA is TGTGCCAGCAGCAATAGGGGGAACACTGAAGCTTTCTTT.

The gene calls are TRBV6-1 and TRBJ2-5, with D possibly being TRBD2 (6 bases). V gave up 2 bases and J gave up 1 base, with 11 bases separating them. Germline values: CDR1 MNHNS, CDR2 SASEGT. The length of the CDR3 is 15 residues. Written as DNA, the CDR3 is TGTGCCAGCAGTGAACACGGAGGGTCCCAAGAGACCCAGTACTTC. Protein: CASSEHGGSQETQYF.

With respect to this clone: This may arise from a read error, as a much more abundant clone is one base away. At the DNA level, this CDR3 is encoded by other sequences in the same sample as well. Here the CDR3 reads CASREGSYEQYF. The CDR3, as DNA: TGTGCCAGCAGGGAGGGGTCCTACGAGCAGTACTTC. V gene TRBV6-5 combines with J gene TRBJ2-7, with D tentatively TRBD2 (6 bases). The V end lost 6 bases, the J end lost 1 base, and 7 bases lay between the germline ends. The length of the CDR3 is 12 residues. Germline CDR1 MNHEY, CDR2 SVGAGI.

V usage is TRBV4-2 and J usage is TRBJ2-7, with 12 bases lining up with TRBD2. Germline CDR1 reads LGHNA; CDR2 reads YNFKEQ. V shed 5 bases and J 3 bases; nucleotides not matched to a gene: 11. CDR3 length equals 17 residues. The CDR3 DNA reads TGTGCCAGCAGCTTCCGTCTAGCGGGGGGGGAGGACTACGAGCAGTACTTC. Protein: CASSFRLAGGEDYEQYF.

The chain uses TRBV19 and TRBJ1-5, with TRBD1 as a possible D gene (5 bases). V was trimmed by 0 bases and J by 4 bases, leaving 13 bases between them. CDR3 size: 16 residues. In germline, CDR1 is LNHDA, CDR2 SQIVND (reference sequence). Here the CDR3 reads CASSIDLRAGNQPQHF. The CDR3 nucleotides are TGTGCCAGTAGTATAGATCTAAGGGCAGGGAATCAGCCCCAGCATTTT.

Concerning this clone itself: Additional DNA sequences in this sample encode the identical CDR3. The rearrangement links TRBV18 to TRBJ2-7, with a possible D match to TRBD1 (6 bases). V lost 2 bases and J lost 3, with 11 bases in between. The germline CDR1 and CDR2 sequences are KGHSH and LQKENI. The CDR3 runs 14 residues. In DNA, the CDR3 is TGTGCCAGCTCACCATCGACAGGCAGCTACGAGCAGTACTTC. This translates into CASSPSTGSYEQYF.

The chain employs TRBV11-3 and TRBJ2-1; 15 bases agree with TRBD2. CDR1 SGHNT and CDR2 YENEEA come from the germline V gene. V lost 0 bases, J lost 7 bases, and 1 base stayed unmatched. The CDR3 is 16 residues long. DNA for the CDR3: TGTGCCAGCAGCTTAGAGGGGACTAGCGGGAGGAATGAGCAGTTCTTC. Translating gives CASSLEGTSGRNEQFF.

The rearrangement joins TRBV4-3 to TRBJ1-3; TRBD1 aligns across 7 bases. V shed 0 bases and J 3 bases; nucleotides not matched to a gene: 5. Germline lookup yields CDR1 LGHNA and CDR2 YSLEER. The CDR3 has 16 amino acids. DNA for the CDR3: TGCGCCAGCAGCCAAGATGACAGGGCGTTTGGAAACACCATATATTTT. This translates into CASSQDDRAFGNTIYF.

The chain is built from TRBV6-2 or TRBV6-3 and TRBJ2-2; perhaps TRBD1 as D (6 bases). Germline CDR1 reads MNHEY; CDR2 reads SVGEGT. V was trimmed by 5 bases and J by 5 bases, leaving 12 bases between them. The CDR3 contains 14 residues. CDR3 amino acids: CASSATGATGELFF. The CDR3 nucleotides are TGTGCCAGCAGTGCGACAGGAGCTACCGGGGAGCTGTTTTTT.

The chain is built from TRBV30 and TRBJ1-4; 8 nucleotides match TRBD1. The CDR3 contains 13 residues. Trimming took 1 base from V and 7 from J; bases not matched to a gene: 2. CDR1 is GTSNPN and CDR2 is SVGIG in the germline V gene (reference sequence). The CDR3 protein is CAWSAGQGEKLFF. Here the CDR3 DNA reads TGTGCCTGGAGTGCTGGACAGGGTGAAAAACTGTTTTTT.

This clone appeared once. V is TRBV2 and J is TRBJ1-2, with 7 nucleotides matching TRBD1. CDR3 length equals 13 residues. Germline V CDR1 and CDR2: SNHLY, FYNNEI. V was pared by 7 bases and J by 8 bases, with 10 bases of the junction left unmatched. The CDR3 bases are TGTGCCAGCAAGGAGTTGACAGGGCCCGGCTACACCTTC. Translating it yields CASKELTGPGYTF.

This clone has only one observation. This chain uses TRBV29-1 with TRBJ2-3; no reliable D call. Trimming pared 6 bases from V and 0 bases from J, leaving 4 bases between. The CDR3 length is 11 residues. Germline CDR1 and CDR2: SQVTM and ANQGSEA. The CDR3 protein is CSVTSTDTQYF. CDR3 sequence (DNA): TGCAGCGTGACAAGCACAGATACGCAGTATTTT.

This rearrangement joins TRBV6-1 to TRBJ1-1; D is undetermined. V was clipped by 0 bases and J by 0 bases, with 11 bases between them. The length of the CDR3 is 16 residues. Germline values: CDR1 MNHNS, CDR2 SASEGT. The CDR3 DNA reads TGTGCCAGCAGTGAAGCGTTGCCCAGCGTGAACACTGAAGCTTTCTTT. Translating it yields CASSEALPSVNTEAFF.

The chain couples TRBV7-9 to TRBJ2-2; TRBD1 agrees at 7 bases. This CDR3 spans 15 amino acids. The germline gives CDR1 SEHNR, CDR2 FQNEAQ (reference sequence). V lost 5 bases, J lost 4 bases, and 7 bases stayed unmatched. CDR3 DNA: TGTGCCAGCAGCCCCAGGGGGTTGAGCACCGGGGAGCTGTTTTTT. Its translation: CASSPRGLSTGELFF.

This clone was observed a handful of times. This sequence joins TRBV2 and TRBJ1-5; D gene ambiguous. Trimming took off 7 bases at V and 4 bases at J, with 14 bases between the two ends. Per germline, CDR1 SNHLY and CDR2 FYNNEI. CDR3 length: 14 residues. The CDR3 nucleotides are TGTGCCAGCAAACCCGCCAGTTTAAATCAGCCCCAGCATTTT. Amino acids: CASKPASLNQPQHF.

The J gene is TRBJ2-1, the V gene TRBV9; 8 nucleotides line up with TRBD2. CDR1 is SGDLS and CDR2 is YYNGEE in the germline V gene. V dropped 3 bases and J dropped 0; count of bases not matched to a gene: 2. CDR3 length: 15 residues. The CDR3 loop is CASSASGSSYNEQFF. DNA for the CDR3: TGTGCCAGCAGCGCGAGCGGGAGCTCCTACAATGAGCAGTTCTTC.

The sample holds one count of this clone. The CDR3 protein is CASSVAGSREAIADTQYF. CDR3 coding DNA: TGTGCCAGCAGCGTAGCGGGCTCGCGGGAGGCCATCGCAGATACGCAGTATTTT. The chain has TRBV9 and TRBJ2-3; the match to TRBD2 covers 8 bases. Trimming at V came to 0 bases and at J to 4 bases, leaving 13 bases not matched to a gene. CDR1 is SGDLS, CDR2 YYNGEE, per germline. This CDR3 has 18 amino acids. Full variable domain (rest looked up from reference TRBV9 and TRBJ2-3): DSGVTQTPKHLITATGQRVTLRCSPRSGDLSVYWYQQSLDQGLQFLIQYYNGEERAKGNILERFSAQQFPDLHSELNLSSLELGDSALYFCASSVAGSREAIADTQYFGPGTRLTVL.

This chain joins TRBV2 and TRBJ1-3; D gene unclear. The germline gives CDR1 SNHLY, CDR2 FYNNEI. The length of the CDR3 is 16 residues. Trimming stripped 5 bases from V and 0 bases from J, with 14 bases between. CDR3 sequence reads: CASSPLTPLSGNTIYF. CDR3 sequence (DNA): TGTGCCAGCAGTCCCCTCACACCTCTCTCTGGAAACACCATATATTTT.

CDR3: CAGTRGQGITDTQYF. The CDR3 region has the DNA TGTGCCGGAACCCGAGGACAGGGAATCACAGATACGCAGTATTTT. This chain uses TRBV30 with TRBJ2-3, with TRBD1 matching over 8 bases. From germline, CDR1 is GTSNPN and CDR2 SVGIG (reference sequence). The CDR3 length is 15 residues. The trim removed 8 bases at V and 2 bases at J, leaving 12 bases unmatched.

The chain joins TRBV4-3 to TRBJ2-4, with TRBD1 identical over 8 bases. CDR1 is LGHNA and CDR2 is YSLEER in the germline V gene. The CDR3 is 13 residues long. After removal of 0 bases from V and 16 bases from J, the junction contained 8 bases not matched to a gene. CDR3 DNA sequence: TGCGCCAGCAGCCAAGATCCCCGGGACAGGCTCTACTTC. This gives the protein CASSQDPRDRLYF.

The rearrangement uses TRBV10-3 and TRBJ1-5; 10 nucleotides agree with TRBD1. CDR3 length: 19 amino acids. V dropped 3 bases and J dropped 0; count of bases not matched to a gene: 11. Looked up from germline, CDR1 is ENHRY and CDR2 is SYGVKD. The CDR3 DNA follows: TGTGCCATCAGTGAACCGGGACAGGGGAGGCCTTATAGCAATCAGCCCCAGCATTTT. This codes for CAISEPGQGRPYSNQPQHF.

The chain links TRBV29-1 to TRBJ2-2, with 10 bases matching TRBD1. Germline V gene sequence: CDR1 SQVTM, CDR2 ANQGSEA. This CDR3 is built from 15 residues. V lost 3 bases and J lost 5; bases outside the gene matches: 6. CDR3 loop: CSVDRWTGGTGELFF. The CDR3, as DNA: TGCAGCGTTGATAGATGGACAGGGGGAACCGGGGAGCTGTTTTTT.

The CDR3 DNA reads TGTGCCAGCAGCCTTACGGGACAGGGGAACGAGCAGTACTTC. This encodes CASSLTGQGNEQYF. The V call is TRBV9, the J call TRBJ2-7; TRBD1 matches at 10 bases. V was clipped by 4 bases and J by 5 bases; unmatched bases: 6. The CDR3 is made up of 14 amino acids. Germline CDR1 and CDR2: SGDLS and YYNGEE. Combining the CDR3 with reference TRBV9 and TRBJ2-7 gives the whole variable domain DSGVTQTPKHLITATGQRVTLRCSPRSGDLSVYWYQQSLDQGLQFLIQYYNGEERAKGNILERFSAQQFPDLHSELNLSSLELGDSALYFCASSLTGQGNEQYFGPGTRLTVT.

This clone was found once. V gene TRBV10-3 combines with J gene TRBJ2-1; D possibly corresponds to TRBD2 (6 bases). The CDR3 contains 16 residues. Germline V gene data show CDR1 as ENHRY and CDR2 as SYGVKD. The V end lost 6 bases, the J end lost 10 bases, and 25 bases lay between the germline ends. The CDR3 bases are TGTGCCATCAGCCACCCCGGGCGGGATGCAGGAGGCGAGCAGTTCTTC. Encoded protein: CAISHPGRDAGGEQFF.

The chain links TRBV2 to TRBJ2-7, with 8 bases lining up with TRBD1. This CDR3 is 14 amino acids long. Looked up from germline, CDR1 is SNHLY and CDR2 is FYNNEI. Trimming took 6 bases from V and 8 from J; bases not matched to a gene: 12. The CDR3 DNA is TGTGCCAGCAGAGAAAGAGGACAGGGTAGCAAGCAGTACTTC. It codes for CASRERGQGSKQYF.